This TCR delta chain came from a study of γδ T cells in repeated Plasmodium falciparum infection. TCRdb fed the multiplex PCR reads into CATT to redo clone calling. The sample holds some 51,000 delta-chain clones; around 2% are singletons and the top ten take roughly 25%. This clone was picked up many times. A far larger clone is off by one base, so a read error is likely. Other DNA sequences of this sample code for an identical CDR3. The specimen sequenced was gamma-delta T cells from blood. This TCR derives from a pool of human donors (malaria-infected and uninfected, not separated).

CDR3 in DNA: TGTGCCTGTCCCCGTAATCGGGAAGGGGGATACAACCACCCACTGTACACCGATAAACTCATCTTC. Its translation: CACPRNREGGYNHPLYTDKLIF. TRDV2 is the V gene, and the J gene was not called; TRDD3, the table's D call, lacks a check against the DNA. CDR3 length: 22 residues. Germline lookup yields CDR1 GEAIGNYY and CDR2 EKD.